The 13 T cell receptor beta chains presented below share a single source sample, sequenced in a study of cytomegalovirus exposure and HLA in healthy donors. With 60 Vbeta and 13 Jbeta primers, the PCR was carried out. Profiled with immunoSEQ multiplex PCR; TCRdb holds only in-frame clones, not every one. Altogether approximately 140,000 clones are present, about 80% being singletons, with the ten largest covering 4%. The sequencing input was PBMCs. The receptors shown here come from a woman in her thirties or forties in good health and CMV-seronegative.

This clone was recorded only once. V usage is TRBV13 and J usage is TRBJ2-7; the D is unclear. The CDR3 runs 14 residues. Germline values: CDR1 PRHDT, CDR2 FYEKMQ (reference sequence). V gave up 1 base and J gave up 6 bases, with 13 bases separating them. CDR3: CASSLAGPSVEQYF. CDR3 bases: TGTGCCAGCAGCTTAGCTGGGCCGTCGGTCGAGCAGTACTTC. Complete variable domain (other parts from reference TRBV13 and TRBJ2-7): AAGVIQSPRHLIKEKRETATLKCYPIPRHDTVYWYQQGPGQDPQFLISFYEKMQSDKGSIPDRFSAQQFSDYHSELNMSSLELGDSALYFCASSLAGPSVEQYFGPGTRLTVT.

This clone has only one observation. The J gene is TRBJ1-5, the V gene TRBV9, with TRBD1 as a possible D gene (5 bases). The CDR3 has 11 amino acids. Between the trimmed V and J ends, which lost 7 bases and 9 bases, there was a span of 11 bases. Germline V CDR1 and CDR2: SGDLS, YYNGEE. The CDR3 DNA sequence: TGTGCCAGCGGGGGAGCGGGGCCCCAGCATTTT. It encodes CASGGAGPQHF.

This chain joins TRBV5-6 and TRBJ2-7, with a possible D match to TRBD1 (6 bases). Trimming removed 5 bases at V and 4 bases at J, with 19 bases between. The germline CDR1 and CDR2 sequences are SGHDT and YYEEEE. The CDR3 consists of 15 residues. CDR3 coding DNA: TGTGCCAGCAGAAGGAGACAGGCCCTTGGGTACGAGCAGTACTTC. This gives the protein CASRRRQALGYEQYF. Complete variable domain (other parts from reference TRBV5-6 and TRBJ2-7): DAGVTQSPTHLIKTRGQQVTLRCSPKSGHDTVSWYQQALGQGPQFIFQYYEEEERQRGNFPDRFSGHQFPNYSSELNVNALLLGDSALYLCASRRRQALGYEQYFGPGTRLTVT.

This clone has more than one count but fewer than ten. The rearrangement uses TRBV5-1 and TRBJ2-7; 7 bases align to TRBD1. The germline V gene has CDR1 SGHRS and CDR2 YFSETQ. This CDR3 is built from 17 residues. V dropped 0 bases and J dropped 0; count of bases not matched to a gene: 9. CDR3 sequence reads: CASSLDPAGDSSYEQYF. The CDR3, as DNA: TGCGCCAGCAGCTTGGACCCCGCCGGGGACAGCTCCTACGAGCAGTACTTC.

This clone was observed a few times. The CDR3 DNA reads as TGTGCCAGCAGCTTAGGGACATCTTCCTACGAGCAGTACTTC. Translated, it gives CASSLGTSSYEQYF. This chain connects TRBV28 to TRBJ2-7; D is possibly TRBD1 (6 bases). The CDR3 consists of 14 residues. With 6 bases removed from V and 1 base from J, the gap between germline ends came to 13 bases. CDR1 is MDHEN and CDR2 is SYDVKM in the germline V gene.

The chain links TRBV11-2 to TRBJ2-7; D possibly corresponds to TRBD2 (6 bases). The CDR3 totals 15 residues. Trimming pared 2 bases from V and 6 bases from J, leaving 17 bases between. CDR1 and CDR2 (germline): SGHAT, FQNNGV. The CDR3 is CASSLRGGIASEQYF. The CDR3 bases are TGTGCCAGCAGCTTAAGAGGAGGGATAGCCTCCGAGCAGTACTTC. Full variable domain (rest looked up from reference TRBV11-2 and TRBJ2-7): EAGVAQSPRYKIIEKRQSVAFWCNPISGHATLYWYQQILGQGPKLLIQFQNNGVVDDSQLPKDRFSAERLKGVDSTLKIQPAKLEDSAVYLCASSLRGGIASEQYFGPGTRLTVT.

The chain links TRBV13 to TRBJ2-2, with TRBD2 matching 11 bases. Per germline, CDR1 PRHDT and CDR2 FYEKMQ (reference sequence). CDR3 length: 15 amino acids. Trimming cost V 6 bases and J 4 bases; bases outside gene matches: 4. The DNA of the CDR3 is TGTGCCAGCAGAACTAGCGGGAGTACCACCGGGGAGCTGTTTTTT. Translating it yields CASRTSGSTTGELFF.

This chain joins TRBV7-2 and TRBJ2-5; D remains unclear. CDR3 size: 14 residues. In germline, CDR1 is SGHTA, CDR2 FQGNSA. The germline V and J ends were trimmed by 2 bases and 1 base, with 8 bases remaining between them. As DNA, the CDR3 is TGTGCCAGCAGCTTACCTAGGTCCCAAGAGACCCAGTACTTC. This sequence encodes CASSLPRSQETQYF.

The rearrangement joins TRBV19 to TRBJ1-2, with D tentatively TRBD1 (6 bases). Deletions cut 4 bases from V and 4 bases from J, with 10 bases between. Looked up from germline, CDR1 is LNHDA and CDR2 is SQIVND (reference sequence). This CDR3 is 13 amino acids long. For the CDR3, the DNA is TGTGCCAGTAGTAGGACAGAGACCTATGGCTACACCTTC. Translating it yields CASSRTETYGYTF.

This clone came up once. The chain links TRBV6-6 to TRBJ2-1, with TRBD2 matching 7 bases. Trimming cost V 2 bases and J 8 bases; bases outside gene matches: 12. Germline V gene sequence: CDR1 MNHNY, CDR2 SVGAGI (reference sequence). CDR3 length: 16 amino acids. The CDR3 region has the DNA TGTGCCAGCAGTTACCCAGGACTAGTGCCTCGAGATGAGCAGTTCTTC. Amino acid sequence: CASSYPGLVPRDEQFF.

This chain links TRBV14 with TRBJ2-3; 7 bases align to TRBD1. V lost 0 bases to trimming and J lost 6 bases; unmatched junction nucleotides: 3. The CDR3 has 14 amino acids. CDR1 and CDR2 (germline): SGHDN, FVKESK. In DNA, the CDR3 is TGTGCCAGCAGCCAAGACCGCAGGGGGGATACGCAGTATTTT. It specifies CASSQDRRGDTQYF.

The chain recombines TRBV10-1 with TRBJ1-1; D unclear. The CDR3 runs 14 residues. The V and J ends lost 8 bases and 1 base respectively, with 14 bases between them. Germline lookup yields CDR1 WNHNN and CDR2 SYGVQD (reference sequence). The CDR3 bases are TGCGCCAGCTACCGGGTCACGGGGAACACTGAAGCTTTCTTT. The encoded protein is CASYRVTGNTEAFF.

This chain uses TRBV4-1 with TRBJ1-5, with D possibly matching TRBD1 (5 bases). The length of the CDR3 is 16 residues. From germline, CDR1 is MGHRA and CDR2 YSYEKL. V was pared by 4 bases and J by 6 bases, with 19 bases between. Here the CDR3 reads CASSPQEQVAGQPQHF. CDR3 DNA: TGCGCCAGCAGCCCCCAGGAACAGGTGGCTGGTCAGCCCCAGCATTTT.